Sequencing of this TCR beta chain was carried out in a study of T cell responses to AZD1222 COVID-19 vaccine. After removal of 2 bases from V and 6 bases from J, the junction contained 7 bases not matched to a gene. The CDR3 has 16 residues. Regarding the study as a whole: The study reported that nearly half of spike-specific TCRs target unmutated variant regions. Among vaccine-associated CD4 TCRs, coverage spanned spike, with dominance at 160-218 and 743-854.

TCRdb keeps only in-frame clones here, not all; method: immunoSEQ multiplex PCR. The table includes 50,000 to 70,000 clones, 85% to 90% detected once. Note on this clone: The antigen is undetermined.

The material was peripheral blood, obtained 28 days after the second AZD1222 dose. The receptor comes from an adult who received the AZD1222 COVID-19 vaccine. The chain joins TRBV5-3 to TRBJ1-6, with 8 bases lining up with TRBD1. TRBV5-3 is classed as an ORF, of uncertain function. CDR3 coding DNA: TGTGCCAGAAGCTTCTCCGGGACAGGCCTTAATTCACCCCTCCACTTT. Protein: CARSFSGTGLNSPLHF.